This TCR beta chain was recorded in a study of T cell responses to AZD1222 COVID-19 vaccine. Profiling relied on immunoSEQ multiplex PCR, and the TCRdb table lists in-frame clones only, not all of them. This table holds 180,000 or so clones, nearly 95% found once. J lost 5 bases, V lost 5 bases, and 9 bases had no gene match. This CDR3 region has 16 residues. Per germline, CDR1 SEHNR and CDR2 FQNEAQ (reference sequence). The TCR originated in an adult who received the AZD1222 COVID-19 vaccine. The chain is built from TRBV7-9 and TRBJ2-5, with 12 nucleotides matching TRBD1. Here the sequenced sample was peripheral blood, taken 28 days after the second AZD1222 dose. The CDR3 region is CASSPAGTGGGETQYF. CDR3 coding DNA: TGTGCCAGCAGCCCGGCGGGGACAGGGGGCGGGGAGACCCAGTACTTC.